Listed below are T cell receptor beta chains from one sample, sequenced in a study of T cell responses to AZD1222 COVID-19 vaccine. Clones were sequenced by immunoSEQ multiplex PCR, and TCRdb holds only the in-frame ones, with some missing. The table has about 120,000 clones, roughly 84% seen once. Sequencing was performed on peripheral blood, taken on day 0 of AZD1222 vaccination. The receptors here all came from an adult in good health. Each CDR3 is given with its conserved first and last residue. D genes are given only for firm matches. Clone size is shown for a subset of rows, as once, few, many or a class of expanded clone.

.,TRBJ2-1,.,TRBV15,CATSRDWAGAKNEQFF,TGTGCCACCAGCAGAGATTGGGCCGGGGCGAAGAATGAGCAGTTCTTC
.,TRBJ2-3,.,TRBV11-3,CASSLVGDTQYF,TGTGCCAGCAGCTTAGTGGGCGATACGCAGTATTTT
.,TRBJ2-3,.,TRBV4-2,CASSTGAPTDTQYF,TGTGCCAGCAGCACGGGGGCCCCCACAGATACGCAGTATTTT
once,TRBJ1-2,.,TRBV6-4,CASSPRVRYGYTF,TGTGCCAGCAGCCCCCGAGTAAGATATGGCTACACCTTC
.,TRBJ2-5,.,TRBV5-1,CASSSNAGTLVETQYF,TGCGCCAGCAGCTCAAATGCCGGGACGCTGGTGGAGACCCAGTACTTC
.,TRBJ2-1,TRBD2,TRBV18,CASSPVFGTSGDSYNEQFF,TGTGCCAGCTCACCTGTATTTGGGACTAGCGGGGATTCCTACAATGAGCAGTTCTTC
.,TRBJ2-1,TRBD1,TRBV3-1/TRBV3-2,CASSAGTGSYNEQFF,TGTGCCAGCAGCGCCGGGACAGGTTCCTACAATGAGCAGTTCTTC
.,TRBJ1-2,.,TRBV7-2,CASSFFDSVYGYTF,TGTGCCAGCAGCTTCTTCGACAGCGTCTATGGCTACACCTTC
.,TRBJ2-5,.,TRBV7-9,CASSLMGGQETQYF,TGTGCCAGCAGCTTAATGGGGGGCCAAGAGACCCAGTACTTC
.,TRBJ1-2,.,TRBV5-8,CASSLRTGTYGYTF,TGTGCCAGCAGCTTGAGGACGGGGACCTATGGCTACACCTTC
.,TRBJ1-6,.,TRBV9,CASSADSLRSPLHF,TGTGCCAGCAGCGCGGACTCCCTAAGGTCACCCCTCCACTTT
.,TRBJ2-1,TRBD2,TRBV12-5,CASGLNPELAGGRRASYNEQFF,TGTGCTAGTGGTTTGAATCCGGAGCTAGCGGGAGGGCGACGTGCCTCCTACAATGAGCAGTTCTTC
.,TRBJ1-1,TRBD1,TRBV5-5,CASSRQGAHTEAFF,TGTGCCAGCAGCCGACAGGGGGCCCACACTGAAGCTTTCTTT
.,TRBJ1-5,.,TRBV6-1,CASSEWGGPSTRGNQPQHF,TGTGCCAGCAGTGAATGGGGGGGACCTTCTACGCGGGGCAATCAGCCCCAGCATTTT
.,TRBJ1-4,.,TRBV2,CASSVQGGNEKLFF,TGTGCCAGCAGTGTACAGGGAGGCAATGAAAAACTGTTTTTT
.,TRBJ1-3,TRBD1,TRBV7-2,CASSSGTGLHTIYF,TGTGCCAGCAGCTCCGGGACAGGGTTGCACACCATATATTTT
.,TRBJ1-2,.,TRBV5-5,CASSSAGTMGGYTF,TGTGCCAGCAGCTCAGCCGGGACCATGGGAGGCTACACCTTC
.,TRBJ2-1,.,TRBV7-9,CASSLAPVEAYNEQFF,TGTGCCAGCAGCTTAGCGCCCGTTGAGGCCTACAATGAGCAGTTCTTC
few,TRBJ1-2,.,TRBV6-5,CASSNPGAGDYGYTF,TGTGCCAGCAGCAATCCGGGAGCAGGGGACTATGGCTACACCTTC
.,TRBJ2-5,TRBD1,TRBV29-1,CSVVGQGGQTQYF,TGCAGCGTGGTTGGACAGGGGGGACAGACCCAGTACTTC
.,TRBJ1-1,TRBD1,TRBV28,CASSYLLRGVDTEAFF,TGTGCCAGCAGTTATCTCCTCAGGGGGGTGGACACTGAAGCTTTCTTT
.,TRBJ1-5,.,TRBV28,CASSVRNQPQHF,TGTGCCAGCAGTGTCAGGAATCAGCCCCAGCATTTT
few,TRBJ2-7,.,TRBV27,CASSLGKPLSTSYEQYF,TGTGCCAGCAGTTTAGGGAAACCGCTCTCCACCTCCTACGAGCAGTACTTC
.,TRBJ2-2,.,TRBV7-8,CASSLGDGTGELFF,TGTGCCAGCAGCTTAGGGGACGGGACCGGGGAGCTGTTTTTT
.,TRBJ1-2,.,TRBV28,CASSLLSGDGYTF,TGTGCCAGCAGTTTACTGTCCGGGGATGGCTACACCTTC
once,TRBJ2-1,.,TRBV6-5,CASRKLDEQFF,TGTGCCAGCAGAAAACTTGATGAGCAGTTCTTC
.,TRBJ1-2,.,TRBV28,CASSSEPSGYTF,TGTGCCAGCAGTTCCGAACCTTCCGGCTACACCTTC
.,TRBJ2-3,.,TRBV6-5,CASSYVRPTDTQYF,TGTGCCAGCAGTTATGTGCGCCCCACAGATACGCAGTATTTT
once,TRBJ2-1,TRBD2,TRBV5-1,CASSLSAGGYNEQFF,TGCGCCAGCAGCTTGTCAGCGGGGGGCTACAATGAGCAGTTCTTC
.,TRBJ1-4,.,TRBV18,CASSQGATNEKLFF,TGTGCCAGCTCACAGGGGGCAACTAATGAAAAACTGTTTTTT
few,TRBJ1-1,.,TRBV5-5,CASSLFQGWTLGAFF,TGTGCCAGCAGCTTGTTTCAGGGTTGGACCCTTGGAGCTTTCTTT
.,TRBJ2-7,.,TRBV5-6,CASSPRQENYEQYF,TGTGCCAGCAGCCCCCGACAGGAGAATTACGAGCAGTACTTC
once,TRBJ2-1,.,TRBV18,CASSPAQRVNNEQFF,TGTGCCAGCTCACCCGCTCAGCGGGTTAACAATGAGCAGTTCTTC
.,TRBJ1-1,TRBD1,TRBV3-1/TRBV3-2,CASSQEGTANTEAFF,TGTGCCAGCAGCCAAGAAGGGACAGCGAACACTGAAGCTTTCTTT
.,TRBJ1-2,.,TRBV28,CASSLPYGYTF,TGTGCCAGCAGTTTACCGTATGGCTACACCTTC
.,TRBJ2-1,.,TRBV3-1/TRBV3-2,CASSQDTDYNEQFF,TGTGCCAGCAGCCAGGATACTGATTACAATGAGCAGTTCTTC
once,TRBJ2-5,.,TRBV12-3/TRBV12-4,CASSRWIGETQYF,TGTGCCAGCAGCCGATGGATTGGTGAGACCCAGTACTTC
.,TRBJ1-2,.,TRBV6-5,CASSVGYGVGYTF,TGTGCCAGCTCGGTCGGTTACGGGGTCGGCTACACCTTC
.,TRBJ1-2,.,TRBV28,CASSLRGTYGYTF,TGTGCCAGCAGTTTAAGGGGGACCTATGGCTACACCTTC
.,TRBJ1-1,.,TRBV7-2,CASSPKAGNTEAFF,TGTGCCAGCTCGCCTAAGGCGGGGAACACTGAAGCTTTCTTT
.,TRBJ1-5,.,TRBV16,CASSRPSVSGFNQPQHF,TGTGCCAGCAGCCGTCCGTCGGTGTCGGGTTTCAATCAGCCCCAGCATTTT